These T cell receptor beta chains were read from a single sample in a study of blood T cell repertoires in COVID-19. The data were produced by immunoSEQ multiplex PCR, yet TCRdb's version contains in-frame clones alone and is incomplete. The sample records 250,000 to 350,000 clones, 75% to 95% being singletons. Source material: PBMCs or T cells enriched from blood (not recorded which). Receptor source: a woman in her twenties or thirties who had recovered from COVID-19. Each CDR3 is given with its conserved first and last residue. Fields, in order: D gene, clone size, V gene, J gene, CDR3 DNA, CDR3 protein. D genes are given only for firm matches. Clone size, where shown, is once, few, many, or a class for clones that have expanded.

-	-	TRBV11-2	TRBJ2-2	TGTGCCAGCAGCTTGCGGCCTGACCGCACCGGGGAGCTGTTTTTT	CASSLRPDRTGELFF
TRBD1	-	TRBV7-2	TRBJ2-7	TGTGCCAGCAGCTTGTCAGGGGGCCTGCACGAGCAGTACTTC	CASSLSGGLHEQYF
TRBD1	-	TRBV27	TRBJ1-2	TGTGCCAGCAAGAACGGACAGGGGGTTGGCTACACCTTC	CASKNGQGVGYTF
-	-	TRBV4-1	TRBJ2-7	TGCGCCAGCAGCCTCCATCCCCTTCGGGAGCAGTACTTC	CASSLHPLREQYF
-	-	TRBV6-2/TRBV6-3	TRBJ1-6	TGTGCCAGCAGTTATAGGGGTACCAGCTCACCCCTCCACTTT	CASSYRGTSSPLHF
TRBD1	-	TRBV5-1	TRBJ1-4	TGCGCCAGCAGCAGGACAGGGACTAATGAAAAACTGTTTTTT	CASSRTGTNEKLFF
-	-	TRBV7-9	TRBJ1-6	TGTGCCAGCAGCTATCCAATTGGGCTGAAAGAATCACCCCTCCACTTT	CASSYPIGLKESPLHF
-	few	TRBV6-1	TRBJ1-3	TGTGCCAGCAGTGAGGGGAGGGTTTCTGGAAACACCATATATTTT	CASSEGRVSGNTIYF
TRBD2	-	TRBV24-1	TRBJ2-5	TGTGCCACCAGTGACCCCCCGCGGACTAGCGGCCAAGAGACCCAGTACTTC	CATSDPPRTSGQETQYF
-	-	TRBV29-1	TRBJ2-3	TGCAGCGTCCAGTGGCAGGGCACAGATACGCAGTATTTT	CSVQWQGTDTQYF
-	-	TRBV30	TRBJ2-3	TGTGCCTGGAACCTAGGGGGACGGTGGCAAGATACGCAGTATTTT	CAWNLGGRWQDTQYF
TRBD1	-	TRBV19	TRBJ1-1	TGTGCCAGTAATTACAGGGGGCCCACTGAAGCTTTCTTT	CASNYRGPTEAFF
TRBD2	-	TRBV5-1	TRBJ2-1	TGCGCCAGCAGCTTGGCGGGAGGGCGGCCCGATGAGCAGTTCTTC	CASSLAGGRPDEQFF
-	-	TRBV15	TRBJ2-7	TGTGCCACCAGCAGAGTGCGGCTTTACGAGCAGTACTTC	CATSRVRLYEQYF
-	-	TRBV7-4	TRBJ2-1	TGTGCCAGCAGCACCGAGGACAGGGAGGGTTCCTTTGATAAGCAGTTCTTC	CASSTEDREGSFDKQFF
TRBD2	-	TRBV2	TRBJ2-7	TGTGCCAGCAGTCCCCCCTTTCAGACTAGCGCTGCCTACGAGCAGTACTTC	CASSPPFQTSAAYEQYF
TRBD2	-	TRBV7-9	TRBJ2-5	TGTGCCAGCAGCTTTTGGACTAGCGGGGGAGAGACCCAGTACTTC	CASSFWTSGGETQYF